The rows below give T cell receptor beta chains drawn from one sample of a study of cytotoxic CD8 clonotypes in ibrutinib-treated CLL. TCRdb keeps only in-frame clones here, not all; method: immunoSEQ multiplex PCR. The sample records tens of thousands of clones, over 60% being singletons. The sample here was PBMCs, taken after 12 months of ibrutinib treatment. Receptors originate from a human donor with chronic lymphocytic leukemia. The CDR3 runs from the conserved cysteine through the conserved F or W. A D gene is named only where the DNA matches it firmly.

v_call: TRBV11-2
cdr3_length: 13
j_call: TRBJ1-1
d_call: -
cdr3_aa: CASSLRENTEAFF

v_call: TRBV2
cdr3_length: 14
j_call: TRBJ2-7
d_call: TRBD2
cdr3_aa: CASRKAGELGEQYF

v_call: TRBV2
cdr3_length: 13
j_call: TRBJ1-1
d_call: -
cdr3_aa: CASRIQGYTEAFF

v_call: TRBV29-1
cdr3_length: 15
j_call: TRBJ2-3
d_call: -
cdr3_aa: CSVGSEGWVGDTQYF

v_call: TRBV13
cdr3_length: 15
j_call: TRBJ1-1
d_call: -
cdr3_aa: CASSTVTGASTEAFF

v_call: TRBV7-6
cdr3_length: 15
j_call: TRBJ2-7
d_call: TRBD2
cdr3_aa: CASSSRLATSYEQYF

v_call: TRBV30
cdr3_length: 13
j_call: TRBJ2-2
d_call: -
cdr3_aa: CAWSMGDTGELFF

v_call: TRBV6-1
cdr3_length: 11
j_call: TRBJ1-2
d_call: TRBD1
cdr3_aa: CVSTGGFGYTF

v_call: TRBV7-9
cdr3_length: 12
j_call: TRBJ1-2
d_call: -
cdr3_aa: CASSEREASYTF

v_call: TRBV14
cdr3_length: 15
j_call: TRBJ1-4
d_call: -
cdr3_aa: CASSTRQLTNEKLFF

v_call: TRBV6-1
cdr3_length: 14
j_call: TRBJ2-1
d_call: -
cdr3_aa: CASSLESSYNEQFF

v_call: TRBV5-6
cdr3_length: 13
j_call: TRBJ2-3
d_call: TRBD2
cdr3_aa: CASSSAGTDTQYF

v_call: TRBV10-1
cdr3_length: 16
j_call: TRBJ2-5
d_call: TRBD2
cdr3_aa: CASSDLGLAGVETQYF

v_call: TRBV28
cdr3_length: 14
j_call: TRBJ2-7
d_call: TRBD1
cdr3_aa: CASRRGQGSYEQYF

v_call: TRBV4-2
cdr3_length: 15
j_call: TRBJ2-4
d_call: -
cdr3_aa: CASSQDKGSVDIQYF

v_call: TRBV6-5
cdr3_length: 13
j_call: TRBJ1-1
d_call: -
cdr3_aa: CASSATTNTEAFF

v_call: TRBV28
cdr3_length: 16
j_call: TRBJ1-2
d_call: TRBD1
cdr3_aa: CASSPTDRGIFYGYTF

v_call: TRBV6-5
cdr3_length: 15
j_call: TRBJ2-7
d_call: -
cdr3_aa: CASSYGVGSVYEQYF

v_call: TRBV9
cdr3_length: 17
j_call: TRBJ2-1
d_call: -
cdr3_aa: CASSVEGSRRVPYEQFF

v_call: TRBV13
cdr3_length: 14
j_call: TRBJ2-3
d_call: TRBD2
cdr3_aa: CASSSSGGTDTQYF

v_call: TRBV6-1
cdr3_length: 13
j_call: TRBJ2-7
d_call: TRBD1
cdr3_aa: CASSGRTGGEQYF

v_call: TRBV27
cdr3_length: 12
j_call: TRBJ2-3
d_call: -
cdr3_aa: CASSPGADTQYF

v_call: TRBV19
cdr3_length: 15
j_call: TRBJ1-5
d_call: -
cdr3_aa: CASSMGGGSNQPQHF

v_call: TRBV7-2
cdr3_length: 15
j_call: TRBJ2-5
d_call: TRBD1
cdr3_aa: CASSSPGTGGETQYF

v_call: TRBV15
cdr3_length: 14
j_call: TRBJ2-7
d_call: -
cdr3_aa: CATSKQVGGYEQYF

v_call: TRBV6-1
cdr3_length: 13
j_call: TRBJ2-2
d_call: TRBD2
cdr3_aa: CASSWTSTGELFF

v_call: TRBV5-1
cdr3_length: 16
j_call: TRBJ2-6
d_call: -
cdr3_aa: CASSQDNSAGANVLTF

v_call: TRBV30
cdr3_length: 13
j_call: TRBJ2-5
d_call: -
cdr3_aa: CAWSKGVGETQYF

v_call: TRBV4-3
cdr3_length: 15
j_call: TRBJ2-7
d_call: -
cdr3_aa: CASSQNLNGPYEQYF

v_call: TRBV29-1
cdr3_length: 16
j_call: TRBJ2-3
d_call: -
cdr3_aa: CSVEDLRETGTDTQYF

v_call: TRBV9
cdr3_length: 13
j_call: TRBJ1-1
d_call: -
cdr3_aa: CASSVGQSSEAFF

v_call: TRBV6-4
cdr3_length: 11
j_call: TRBJ2-7
d_call: -
cdr3_aa: CASDWSYEQYF

v_call: TRBV5-6
cdr3_length: 15
j_call: TRBJ2-2
d_call: TRBD2
cdr3_aa: CASSLLAGNTGELFF

v_call: TRBV6-1
cdr3_length: 13
j_call: TRBJ1-2
d_call: -
cdr3_aa: CASSETSSGGYTF

v_call: TRBV5-1
cdr3_length: 16
j_call: TRBJ2-1
d_call: -
cdr3_aa: CASNLGGTPLANEQFF

v_call: TRBV2
cdr3_length: 16
j_call: TRBJ1-1
d_call: TRBD1
cdr3_aa: CASSRTGLFTNTEAFF

v_call: TRBV6-5
cdr3_length: 13
j_call: TRBJ2-1
d_call: -
cdr3_aa: CASSRTPLTGQFF

v_call: TRBV6-5
cdr3_length: 16
j_call: TRBJ2-2
d_call: TRBD2
cdr3_aa: CASSSPAGGNTGELFF

v_call: TRBV30
cdr3_length: 12
j_call: TRBJ1-1
d_call: -
cdr3_aa: CAWSVHNTEAFF

v_call: TRBV28
cdr3_length: 14
j_call: TRBJ1-3
d_call: -
cdr3_aa: CASSLGGSGNTIYF